This T cell receptor (beta chain) originates from a study of cytomegalovirus exposure and HLA in healthy donors. Turning to the study itself: Previous work identified roughly 120 million unique TCR beta sequences from roughly 170 million T cells.

Primers for the PCR totalled 60 Vbeta and 13 Jbeta. Assay used: immunoSEQ multiplex PCR; TCRdb lists only in-frame clones, some missing. The data show about 140,000 clones, around 80% seen once. Findings and caveats of the study: HLA-A and HLA-B allele assignments for most subjects were reportedly predicted accurately using TCR beta sequences. HLA alleles showed associations with fewer than 20,000 TCR beta sequences in a later analysis, at a 0.05 false discovery rate. Analyzed later, association rates of TCRs varied across HLA loci, with DRB1 most and HLA-C fewest.

The CDR3 contains 15 residues. Germline loops: CDR1 SGDLS, CDR2 YYNGEE. Trimming cost V 6 bases and J 4 bases, with 16 bases left between them. On this clone itself: Its antigen is still unknown.

The sample taken for sequencing was PBMCs. The sequence was collected from a woman in her thirties in good health and CMV-seronegative. The chain combines TRBV9 with TRBJ1-4; D might be TRBD1 (5 bases). CDR3 sequence (DNA): TGTGCCAGCACCCCTCAGGGAGGTTATAATGAAAAACTGTTTTTT. Amino acid sequence: CASTPQGGYNEKLFF. The full variable domain, rest sourced from reference TRBV9 and TRBJ1-4, is DSGVTQTPKHLITATGQRVTLRCSPRSGDLSVYWYQQSLDQGLQFLIQYYNGEERAKGNILERFSAQQFPDLHSELNLSSLELGDSALYFCASTPQGGYNEKLFFGSGTQLSVL.